These 18 T cell receptor beta chains were all obtained from the same sample, sequenced in a study of T-cell reconstitution after alpha-beta-depleted transplantation in children. Unique molecular identifiers were used to barcode this TCRbeta library. MiXCR, applied by TCRdb to the PCR reads, yields one record per CDR3 protein. The table includes almost 250,000 distinct CDR3 sequences, about a quarter detected once. Specimen: PBMCs, collected before TCRalphabeta/CD19-depleted stem cell transplant. All receptors derive from a girl aged 2 to 9 with Fanconi anemia, due to receive a stem cell transplant.

This clonotype was seen more than once but under ten times. The rearrangement joins TRBV24-1 to TRBJ2-3; D not certain. The CDR3 is 12 residues long. Germline V gives CDR1 KGHDR, CDR2 SFDVKD. V lost 2 bases and J 4 bases, leaving 3 bases between the germline ends. The CDR3 reads CATSDYSDTQYF. Here the CDR3 DNA reads TGTGCCACCAGTGATTACTCAGATACGCAGTATTTT.

The gene calls are TRBV18 and TRBJ2-1; 9 nucleotides line up with TRBD2. Losses at the gene ends were 6 bases for V and 10 bases for J; bases not matched to a gene: 7. Germline V CDR1 and CDR2: KGHSH, LQKENI. The CDR3 has 13 residues. The CDR3 here is CASSPGLAREQFF. CDR3 DNA: TGTGCCAGCTCCCCGGGACTAGCCCGAGAGCAGTTCTTC.

This clonotype was detected a few times. This rearrangement joins TRBV27 to TRBJ1-6; 8 nucleotides agree with TRBD1. V shed 5 bases, J shed 8 bases, and the junction held 23 bases outside the gene matches. The CDR3 loop spans 20 amino acids. Germline V gene sequence: CDR1 MNHEY, CDR2 SMNVEV (reference sequence). As DNA, the CDR3 is TGTGCCAGCAGTCCGATATCCCCGCAACCGTTGACAGGGGAGGATTCACCCCTCCACTTT. This translates into CASSPISPQPLTGEDSPLHF.

This clonotype was seen repeatedly, ten times or more. The V and J genes are TRBV29-1 and TRBJ2-7, with TRBD1 matching over 7 bases. Trimming cost V 5 bases and J 3 bases; bases outside gene matches: 4. CDR1 and CDR2 from the germline V gene are SQVTM and ANQGSEA. This CDR3 is 12 amino acids long. CDR3 nucleotide sequence: TGCAGCGTTAACAGGGGAAGCTACGAGCAGTACTTC. This gives the protein CSVNRGSYEQYF.

The sample holds a few counts of this clonotype. This chain links TRBV4-1 with TRBJ2-1; a weak D match, TRBD2 (5 bases). Trimming removed 1 base at V and 4 bases at J, with 17 bases between. Germline V gene data show CDR1 as MGHRA and CDR2 as YSYEKL. The CDR3 length is 17 residues. DNA of the CDR3: TGCGCCAGCAGCCAAGGGGCTGGCGGGCTGGCTTACAATGAGCAGTTCTTC. Its protein product is CASSQGAGGLAYNEQFF.

At least ten counts were recorded for this clonotype. The chain recombines TRBV12-3 or TRBV12-4 with TRBJ1-4; D unresolved. Deletions cut 0 bases from V and 1 base from J, with 6 bases between. There are 15 residues in the CDR3. As DNA, the CDR3 is TGTGCCAGCAGTTTAGCGGCAGTAACTAATGAAAAACTGTTTTTT. It translates to CASSLAAVTNEKLFF.

This clonotype was observed a handful of times. The V call is TRBV6-1, the J call TRBJ2-1; D is unclear. There are 14 residues in the CDR3. Germline lookup yields CDR1 MNHNS and CDR2 SASEGT. Trimming left V 10 bases short and J 7 bases short, with 20 bases between. The CDR3 region has the DNA TGTGCCACTCGAAGGGCGAGAAGATTTAATGAGCAGTTCTTC. Protein sequence: CATRRARRFNEQFF.

This clonotype was picked up a small number of times. DNA for the CDR3: TGCAGTGTGGGGAGGGGTAATCAGCCCCAGCATTTT. As protein: CSVGRGNQPQHF. The rearrangement joins TRBV20-1 to TRBJ1-5; D perhaps matches TRBD1 (5 bases). Germline V gene sequence: CDR1 DFQATT, CDR2 SNEGSKA (reference sequence). The CDR3 is made up of 12 amino acids. Trimming removed 7 bases at V and 4 bases at J, with 11 bases between.

In its sample, this clonotype was seen many times. The chain is built from TRBV6-5 and TRBJ2-7, with D possibly TRBD2 on 5 matching bases. There are 13 residues in the CDR3. Germline V gene data show CDR1 as MNHEY and CDR2 as SVGAGI. V shed 8 bases and J shed 2 bases, with 13 bases lying between them. The chain's CDR3 is CASSFGRPYEQYF. The DNA of the CDR3 is TGTGCCAGCTCCTTTGGGAGACCCTACGAGCAGTACTTC.

V and J are TRBV15 and TRBJ2-3, with a weak D call TRBD2 (7 bases). The CDR3 runs to 17 residues. Trimming pared 0 bases from V and 4 bases from J, leaving 17 bases between. Per the germline V gene, CDR1 is LNHNV and CDR2 is YYDKDF (reference sequence). The CDR3 nucleotides read TGTGCCACCAGCAGAGACGGGCGGAGGGGGGGCGCAGATACGCAGTATTTT. It encodes CATSRDGRRGGADTQYF.

The sample holds many counts of this clonotype. The V call is TRBV29-1, the J call TRBJ1-1, with D uncertain. Germline V gene lookup returns CDR1 SQVTM and CDR2 ANQGSEA. The CDR3 contains 12 residues. Trimming took off 7 bases at V and 5 bases at J, with 14 bases between the two ends. DNA of the CDR3: TGCAGCGCCCAATGGGGAGGTACTGAAGCTTTCTTT. It yields the protein CSAQWGGTEAFF. The variable domain in full, completed from reference TRBV29-1 and TRBJ1-1, reads SAVISQKPSRDICQRGTSLTIQCQVDSQVTMMFWYRQQPGQSLTLIATANQGSEATYESGFVIDKFPISRPNLTFSTLTVSNMSPEDSSIYLCSAQWGGTEAFFGQGTRLTVV.

This chain joins TRBV29-1 and TRBJ2-5; 7 positions match TRBD1. V was clipped by 6 bases and J by 4 bases; unmatched bases: 5. The CDR3 is made up of 12 amino acids. Per germline, CDR1 SQVTM and CDR2 ANQGSEA. Here the CDR3 reads CSVGQDPETQYF. CDR3 in DNA: TGCAGCGTCGGACAGGATCCAGAGACCCAGTACTTC.

There are many counts of this clonotype. The chain couples TRBV7-2 to TRBJ2-7; D ambiguous. There are 15 residues in the CDR3. Trimming stripped 2 bases from V and 4 bases from J, with 15 bases between. CDR1 is SGHTA and CDR2 is FQGNSA in the germline V gene. CDR3 coding DNA: TGTGCCAGCAGCTTACGGACCGCTGCACATTACGAGCAGTACTTC. Protein: CASSLRTAAHYEQYF.

J is TRBJ2-7 and V is TRBV29-1; D could derive from TRBD1 or TRBD2 (5 bases each). V lost 4 bases and J lost 0, with 13 bases in between. This CDR3 is built from 14 residues. The germline gives CDR1 SQVTM, CDR2 ANQGSEA. The CDR3 sequence: CSVVPGTSSYEQYF. CDR3 coding DNA: TGCAGCGTTGTTCCGGGGACGAGCTCCTACGAGCAGTACTTC.

In this sample, this clonotype turned up many times. The genes are TRBV12-3 or TRBV12-4 and TRBJ2-7; 10 bases fit TRBD1. V lost 6 bases to trimming and J lost 2 bases; unmatched junction nucleotides: 7. This CDR3 spans 15 amino acids. The CDR3 loop is CASSPRGQGAYEQYF. In DNA form, the CDR3 reads TGTGCCAGCAGCCCCCGAGGACAGGGGGCCTACGAGCAGTACTTC.

This clonotype was counted at least ten times. V usage is TRBV4-2 and J usage is TRBJ2-7; D is unresolved. The germline V gene has CDR1 LGHNA and CDR2 YNFKEQ. The V end was cut by 1 base, the J end by 6 bases, with 10 bases between. The CDR3 loop spans 13 amino acids. This CDR3 is CASSQAVTSEQYF. CDR3 nucleotides: TGTGCCAGCAGCCAAGCTGTGACAAGCGAGCAGTACTTC.

The CDR3 DNA follows: TGTGCCAGCAGCTTATGGGACGAGCAGTTCTTC. It translates to CASSLWDEQFF. The V gene is TRBV7-9, the J gene TRBJ2-1; the D call may be TRBD1 or TRBD2 (5 bases each). Trimming took 2 bases from V and 10 from J, leaving 6 bases between them. The CDR3 has 11 residues. Germline loops: CDR1 SEHNR, CDR2 FQNEAQ (reference sequence). Variable domain in full (rest from reference TRBV7-9 and TRBJ2-1): DTGVSQNPRHKITKRGQNVTFRCDPISEHNRLYWYRQTLGQGPEFLTYFQNEAQLEKSRLLSDRFSAERPKGSFSTLEIQRTEQGDSAMYLCASSLWDEQFFGPGTRLTVL.

This clonotype came up many times. The rearrangement joins TRBV20-1 to TRBJ1-1, with D perhaps matching TRBD1 (6 bases). CDR1 is DFQATT, CDR2 SNEGSKA, per germline (reference sequence). V gave up 4 bases and J gave up 4 bases, with 10 bases separating them. CDR3 length: 12 residues. DNA of the CDR3: TGCAGTGCTAAAACAGGGAGCACTGAAGCTTTCTTT. Its protein is CSAKTGSTEAFF.